One sample yielded the 19 T cell receptor beta chains listed below, sequenced in a study of T-cell memory formation after mild COVID-19. TCRdb reanalysed the 5' RACE reads using MiXCR and keeps one entry per CDR3 protein. The sample holds fewer than 250,000 distinct CDR3 sequences, about 10% seen once. Material: PBMCs or a T cell subset sorted from them (not recorded which). The receptors were sampled from a young man who had mild COVID-19 (a few samples of this study predate the infection). Cell type and time point are not known.

V and J are TRBV7-2 and TRBJ2-5; D tentatively fits TRBD1 or TRBD2 (6 bases each). The CDR3 is 15 amino acids. Germline-derived CDR1 and CDR2 are SGHTA and FQGNSA. V gave up 2 bases and J gave up 5 bases, with 15 bases separating them. DNA for the CDR3: TGTGCCAGCAGCTTAACGTGGGGGGCTTGGGAGACCCAGTACTTC. Translation gives CASSLTWGAWETQYF.

This clonotype was observed a handful of times. CDR3 DNA: TGTGCCAGCAGCTTTCGGCATGAGGGTACCTACGAGCAGTACTTC. Translating it yields CASSFRHEGTYEQYF. This rearrangement joins TRBV7-8 to TRBJ2-7; TRBD2 is a possible D gene (5 bases). This CDR3 region has 15 residues. Trimming took off 3 bases at V and 2 bases at J, with 14 bases between the two ends. CDR1 SGHVS and CDR2 FQNEAQ come from the germline V gene.

The CDR3 reads CASSESASYEQYV. The CDR3 DNA reads as TGTGCCAGCAGTGAATCAGCAAGCTACGAGCAGTACGTC. This chain joins TRBV6-1 and TRBJ2-7, with no clear D. With 2 bases removed from V and 3 bases from J, the gap between germline ends came to 8 bases. Germline V gene lookup returns CDR1 MNHNS and CDR2 SASEGT. CDR3 length equals 13 residues.

J is TRBJ2-7 and V is TRBV9; D possibly matches TRBD1 or TRBD2 (5 bases each). The V gene lost 3 bases and the J gene lost 2 bases, with 12 bases spanning the gap. Germline V gene lookup returns CDR1 SGDLS and CDR2 YYNGEE. The CDR3 extends over 14 amino acids. The CDR3 coding sequence is TGTGCCAGCAGCGGACGGGACGGACCCTACGAGCAGTACTTC. This codes for CASSGRDGPYEQYF.

The V call is TRBV7-2, the J call TRBJ2-4; 8 nucleotides line up with TRBD1. Germline CDR1 reads SGHTA; CDR2 reads FQGNSA. The CDR3 is 16 amino acids. J lost 1 base, V lost 4 bases, and 6 bases had no gene match. Here the CDR3 reads CASSYSQGAAKNIQYF. DNA of the CDR3: TGTGCCAGCAGCTACAGTCAGGGGGCGGCCAAAAACATTCAGTACTTC.

This clonotype has more than one count but fewer than ten. V gene TRBV5-1 combines with J gene TRBJ2-1; 7 bases line up with TRBD1. CDR1 SGHRS and CDR2 YFSETQ come from the germline V gene. The V gene end was trimmed by 4 bases and the J gene end by 5 bases; junction bases not matched to a gene: 9. This CDR3 is built from 15 residues. The CDR3 reads CASSLQGLSNNEQFF. The DNA of the CDR3 is TGCGCCAGCAGCCTACAGGGGTTGTCCAACAATGAGCAGTTCTTC.

The genes are TRBV7-3 and TRBJ2-1, with 7 bases aligning to TRBD2. The germline V gene encodes CDR1 SGHTA and CDR2 FQGTGA. Losses at the gene ends were 5 bases for V and 1 base for J; bases not matched to a gene: 5. The CDR3 covers 15 residues. CDR3 amino acids: CASSTRAGSYNEQFF. Written as DNA, the CDR3 is TGTGCCAGCAGCACACGAGCGGGATCCTACAATGAGCAGTTCTTC.

This clonotype came up a few times. The gene calls are TRBV20-1 and TRBJ2-3; TRBD2 aligns across 7 bases. Germline V gene lookup returns CDR1 DFQATT and CDR2 SNEGSKA (reference sequence). Trimming removed 7 bases from V and 4 bases from J; junction bases left unmatched: 8. This CDR3 region has 13 residues. DNA for the CDR3: TGCAGTGGCCACACTAGCGTCCCAGATACGCAGTATTTT. This sequence encodes CSGHTSVPDTQYF.

This clonotype was counted a few times. The chain has TRBV6-2 or TRBV6-3 and TRBJ2-2; 8 nucleotides line up with TRBD2. This CDR3 has 16 residues. Germline CDR1 reads MNHEY; CDR2 reads SVGEGT. With 11 bases clipped from V and 5 bases from J, the junction kept 16 bases outside the gene matches. CDR3 in DNA: TGTGCCGCCTCGCCAGCGGGGGCCTTGTTAACCGGGGAGCTGTTTTTT. It specifies CAASPAGALLTGELFF.

The J gene is TRBJ2-3, the V gene TRBV7-9; 8 bases match TRBD1. Trimming took 5 bases from V and 7 from J; bases not matched to a gene: 11. CDR1 is SEHNR and CDR2 is FQNEAQ in the germline V gene (reference sequence). The length of the CDR3 is 15 residues. The CDR3 DNA reads as TGTGCCAGCAGCCCGGGACAGGAGCCCGCCAATACGCAGTATTTT. Amino acids: CASSPGQEPANTQYF.

The sample holds many counts of this clonotype. The rearrangement uses TRBV7-9 and TRBJ1-5; D is uncertain. V was cut by 6 bases and J by 4 bases, with 7 bases left in between. The germline gives CDR1 SEHNR, CDR2 FQNEAQ (reference sequence). The CDR3 consists of 12 residues. DNA of the CDR3: TGTGCCAGCAGTACCGGTAATCAGCCCCAGCATTTT. Translating gives CASSTGNQPQHF.

The chain links TRBV12-3 or TRBV12-4 to TRBJ1-4; D possibly corresponds to TRBD1 (5 bases). Trimming left V 5 bases short and J 7 bases short, with 17 bases between. The CDR3 consists of 15 residues. CDR3 DNA sequence: TGTGCCAGCAGTACGGGGCGTGTGGGTAGTGAAAAACTGTTTTTT. This gives the protein CASSTGRVGSEKLFF.

J is TRBJ1-2 and V is TRBV20-1, with 10 bases matching TRBD1. The CDR3 has 15 residues. Per the germline V gene, CDR1 is DFQATT and CDR2 is SNEGSKA (reference sequence). With V trimmed by 2 bases and J by 5 bases, 8 bases remained unmatched. The CDR3 nucleotides are TGCAGTGCTAGAAGGGACAGGGGCGGACTATATGGCTACACCTTC. Amino acids: CSARRDRGGLYGYTF.

This chain joins TRBV27 and TRBJ2-2, with 10 bases matching TRBD1. Germline CDR1 and CDR2: MNHEY and SMNVEV (reference sequence). V lost 0 bases and J lost 3; bases outside the gene matches: 4. The CDR3 has 17 residues. This CDR3 is CASSLSVTGGDTGELFF. As DNA, the CDR3 is TGTGCCAGCAGTTTATCCGTGACAGGGGGCGACACCGGGGAGCTGTTTTTT.

This chain joins TRBV28 and TRBJ1-1; 9 bases line up with TRBD1. J gave up 1 base and V 5 bases, and 8 bases lay outside the gene matches. Germline CDR1 reads MDHEN; CDR2 reads SYDVKM. The CDR3 runs to 16 residues. The DNA of the CDR3 is TGTGCCAGCAGTCCTACAGGGGGCGGAGGGAACACTGAAGCTTTCTTT. Protein: CASSPTGGGGNTEAFF.

This clonotype was counted many times. This chain joins TRBV6-5 and TRBJ2-1, with 8 bases identical to TRBD2. CDR1 and CDR2 (germline): MNHEY, SVGAGI. This CDR3 region has 15 residues. V was pared by 6 bases and J by 4 bases, with 8 bases of the junction left unmatched. CDR3 residues: CASSSVAGRYNEQFF. The CDR3 region has the DNA TGTGCCAGCAGCTCAGTAGCGGGGCGATACAATGAGCAGTTCTTC.

V usage is TRBV7-9 and J usage is TRBJ2-1, with TRBD2 identical over 9 bases. CDR1 and CDR2 from the germline V gene are SEHNR and FQNEAQ (reference sequence). Trimming removed 5 bases from V and 4 bases from J; junction bases left unmatched: 9. The CDR3 runs to 16 residues. The CDR3 loop reads CASSQRGASYYNEQFF. In nucleotides, the CDR3 is TGTGCCAGCAGCCAGCGGGGGGCCTCGTATTACAATGAGCAGTTCTTC.

This clonotype has only a few counts. This chain uses TRBV6-2 or TRBV6-3 with TRBJ2-7; tentatively, D is TRBD1 (6 bases). The germline CDR1 and CDR2 sequences are MNHEY and SVGEGT. This CDR3 has 14 amino acids. V was cut by 5 bases and J by 2 bases, with 13 bases left in between. CDR3 loop: CASSEDRSTYEQYV. In DNA form, the CDR3 reads TGTGCCAGCAGTGAGGACAGATCTACCTACGAGCAGTACGTC.

This clonotype was detected a few times. The V call is TRBV4-3, the J call TRBJ2-7, with D perhaps TRBD1 (8 bases). Per germline, CDR1 LGHNA and CDR2 YSLEER. The V end lost 4 bases, the J end lost 3 bases, and 16 bases lay between the germline ends. The CDR3 covers 15 residues. This CDR3 reads CASSRSQGGHYEQYF. The CDR3 region has the DNA TGCGCCAGCAGCCGATCACAGGGGGGGCACTACGAGCAGTACTTC.